This TCR beta chain was profiled in a study of T cell repertoires in cytomegalovirus infection. Study information: Recently identified HLA-C-restricted CMV epitopes and well-studied HLA-B-restricted CMV epitopes were used by the study. Shared public TCR beta signatures pointed to both CMV infection and a matching HLA type.

General study results and limits: HLA-C-restricted CMV clonotypes gave the most frequent clonotype in two of eight donors. The cumulative frequency of public TCR beta families distinguished individuals who carried CMV together with the relevant HLA.

A single record per CDR3 protein comes from TCRdb applying MiXCR to the reads. The sample contains about 920,000 distinct CDR3 sequences, roughly 30% of which appear only once. This clonotype was counted between two and nine times. Its target is unknown. Germline V gene lookup returns CDR1 SGHNT and CDR2 YYREEE (reference sequence). This CDR3 region has 14 residues. With 8 bases removed from V and 7 bases from J, the gap between germline ends came to 19 bases. Sequenced material: cultured CD8+ T cells from PBMCs, taken from culture after CMV antigen stimulation. This TCR came from a human donor in good health (CMV status not recorded). Some clones in this sample may be carry-over from other donors' samples. The J gene is TRBJ2-1, the V gene TRBV5-4; maybe TRBD1 (6 bases). CDR3 nucleotides: TGTGCCAGTCCGTCTCTGGACAGCGATAATGAGCAGTTCTTC. Amino acids: CASPSLDSDNEQFF. The full variable domain, completed using reference TRBV5-4 and TRBJ2-1, is ETGVTQSPTHLIKTRGQQVTLRCSSQSGHNTVSWYQQALGQGPQFIFQYYREEENGRGNFPPRFSGLQFPNYSSELNVNALELDDSALYLCASPSLDSDNEQFFGPGTRLTVL.